What follows are 22 T cell receptor beta chains derived from one specimen sequenced in a study of shared clonotypes between healthy human individuals. Sequenced by immunoSEQ multiplex PCR; TCRdb stores in-frame clones only, minus some. The table has 490,000 or so clones, 70% to 85% seen once. Sample: PBMCs. The receptors were sampled from a woman aged 40 to 50 in good health. Some clones in this sample may be carry-over from other donors' samples.

This clone appeared once. The V gene is TRBV7-3, the J gene TRBJ1-1; the match to TRBD1 covers 9 bases. The germline V gene has CDR1 SGHTA and CDR2 FQGTGA. With V trimmed by 5 bases and J by 8 bases, 9 bases remained unmatched. CDR3 size: 14 residues. The CDR3 protein is CASSKTTGGLEAFF. The CDR3 DNA reads as TGTGCCAGCAGCAAGACCACAGGGGGCCTCGAAGCTTTCTTT.

This chain joins TRBV5-1 and TRBJ2-2; D not resolved. V lost 0 bases and J lost 6, with 6 bases in between. Germline V gene sequence: CDR1 SGHRS, CDR2 YFSETQ. The CDR3 covers 13 residues. For the CDR3, the DNA is TGCGCCAGCAGCTTGGAGGCGGCCGGGGAGCTGTTTTTT. Its translation is CASSLEAAGELFF. Supplemented by reference TRBV5-1 and TRBJ2-2, the full variable domain reads KAGVTQTPRYLIKTRGQQVTLSCSPISGHRSVSWYQQTPGQGLQFLFEYFSETQRNKGNFPGRFSGRQFSNSRSEMNVSTLELGDSALYLCASSLEAAGELFFGEGSRLTVL.

This clone was counted a single time. The chain uses TRBV27 and TRBJ1-4; 9 bases align to TRBD1. The CDR3 has 14 residues. Germline CDR1 is MNHEY and CDR2 is SMNVEV (reference sequence). V shed 3 bases, J shed 10 bases, and the junction held 6 bases outside the gene matches. DNA for the CDR3: TGTGCCAGCAGTTTCACAGGGGGCTTGGGAAAACTGTTTTTT. It encodes CASSFTGGLGKLFF.

The sample holds a few counts of this clone. The rearrangement links TRBV5-4 to TRBJ2-7; 7 positions match TRBD2. The CDR3 is 14 amino acids. Germline values: CDR1 SGHNT, CDR2 YYREEE (reference sequence). Trimming removed 2 bases from V and 7 bases from J; junction bases left unmatched: 9. The CDR3 spells CASSLLAGADEQYF. CDR3 sequence (DNA): TGTGCCAGCAGCTTACTCGCGGGAGCTGATGAGCAGTACTTC.

The chain is built from TRBV10-3 and TRBJ2-1; 8 bases fit TRBD2. The CDR3 runs to 15 residues. Germline trimming cut 0 bases from V and 3 bases from J; bases unmatched to any gene: 1. Germline V gene data show CDR1 as ENHRY and CDR2 as SYGVKD. CDR3 protein: CAISESREVYNEQFF. CDR3 DNA sequence: TGTGCCATCAGTGAGTCGCGGGAGGTCTACAATGAGCAGTTCTTC.

On this clone: Other DNA sequences from this sample encode an identical CDR3 as well. The V and J genes are TRBV5-1 and TRBJ2-5; a weak D match, TRBD2 (6 bases). From germline, CDR1 is SGHRS and CDR2 YFSETQ. This CDR3 is 14 amino acids long. V gave up 0 bases and J gave up 3 bases, with 9 bases separating them. The CDR3 loop is CASSLAGGEETQYF. CDR3 in DNA: TGCGCCAGCAGCTTGGCCGGGGGAGAAGAGACCCAGTACTTC.

The chain uses TRBV28 and TRBJ2-5, with TRBD2 matching over 10 bases. The CDR3 has 15 residues. Germline lookup yields CDR1 MDHEN and CDR2 SYDVKM. Trimming removed 5 bases from V and 2 bases from J; junction bases left unmatched: 5. CDR3 in DNA: TGTGCCAGCAGTCCGGGACTAGCGCAACAAGAGACCCAGTACTTC. Protein sequence: CASSPGLAQQETQYF.

The chain joins TRBV2 to TRBJ1-2, with D perhaps TRBD1 (6 bases). The CDR3 sequence is 12 residues long. Trimming removed 7 bases at V and 8 bases at J, with 14 bases between. Germline V gene lookup returns CDR1 SNHLY and CDR2 FYNNEI. The CDR3 loop reads CASNPGGAGYTF. The CDR3 nucleotides read TGTGCCAGCAACCCTGGGGGGGCGGGCTACACCTTC.

This sequence joins TRBV28 and TRBJ1-1; no clear D gene. The germline CDR1 and CDR2 sequences are MDHEN and SYDVKM. The CDR3 extends over 14 amino acids. The V end was cut by 7 bases, the J end by 4 bases, with 16 bases between. The CDR3: CASIDWGLGTEAFF. The CDR3 DNA is TGTGCCAGCATCGATTGGGGATTGGGCACTGAAGCTTTCTTT.

The V gene is TRBV28, the J gene TRBJ1-1; 7 nucleotides agree with TRBD1. This CDR3 comprises 16 residues. Germline V gives CDR1 MDHEN, CDR2 SYDVKM. The V and J ends lost 3 bases and 1 base, in that order; junction bases with no gene match: 8. The CDR3 region is CASSFRFDRANTEAFF. In DNA, the CDR3 is TGTGCCAGCAGTTTTCGGTTCGACAGGGCGAACACTGAAGCTTTCTTT. The full variable domain, rest sourced from reference TRBV28 and TRBJ1-1, is DVKVTQSSRYLVKRTGEKVFLECVQDMDHENMFWYRQDPGLGLRLIYFSYDVKMKEKGDIPEGYSVSREKKERFSLILESASTNQTSMYLCASSFRFDRANTEAFFGQGTRLTVV.

V gene TRBV27 combines with J gene TRBJ2-2; 10 positions match TRBD1. The germline V gene has CDR1 MNHEY and CDR2 SMNVEV (reference sequence). This CDR3 is built from 16 residues. Trimming removed 8 bases from V and 5 bases from J; junction bases left unmatched: 11. The CDR3 sequence: CASLSPGQGMTGELFF. CDR3 DNA sequence: TGTGCCAGCCTCAGCCCGGGACAGGGGATGACCGGGGAGCTGTTTTTT.

The CDR3: CASSQSPSSYEQYF. The CDR3 nucleotides are TGTGCCAGCAGTCAATCTCCCAGCTCCTACGAGCAGTACTTC. The chain links TRBV28 to TRBJ2-7; D is unclear. Trimming removed 5 bases at V and 0 bases at J, with 11 bases between. Germline lookup yields CDR1 MDHEN and CDR2 SYDVKM. This CDR3 has 14 residues.

V and J are TRBV7-8 and TRBJ1-4; D is perhaps TRBD1 (5 bases). The V end lost 2 bases, the J end lost 0 bases, and 16 bases lay between the germline ends. Germline assignment: CDR1 SGHVS and CDR2 FQNEAQ. The CDR3 sequence is 18 residues long. The CDR3 sequence is CASSLRLGGSATNEKLFF. The CDR3 DNA reads as TGTGCCAGCAGCTTAAGGTTGGGGGGTTCCGCAACTAATGAAAAACTGTTTTTT.

The chain links TRBV30 to TRBJ1-5; 8 bases are shared with TRBD1. CDR1 and CDR2 (germline): GTSNPN, SVGIG (reference sequence). After removal of 0 bases from V and 7 bases from J, the junction contained 11 bases not matched to a gene. The CDR3 has 16 amino acids. The CDR3 sequence: CAWSVQGQGASQPQHF. CDR3 coding DNA: TGTGCCTGGAGTGTACAAGGCCAGGGGGCAAGCCAGCCCCAGCATTTT. Complete variable domain (other parts from reference TRBV30 and TRBJ1-5): SQTIHQWPATLVQPVGSPLSLECTVEGTSNPNLYWYRQAAGRGLQLLFYSVGIGQISSEVPQNLSASRPQDRQFILSSKKLLLSDSGFYLCAWSVQGQGASQPQHFGDGTRLSIL.

Points on this clone: Other DNA sequences in the same sample also yield this CDR3. This rearrangement joins TRBV11-2 to TRBJ2-7; D is undetermined. V shed 0 bases and J shed 5 bases, with 8 bases lying between them. CDR3 length: 13 amino acids. CDR1 and CDR2 from the germline V gene are SGHAT and FQNNGV. CDR3: CASSLDQVHEQYF. DNA of the CDR3: TGTGCCAGCAGCTTAGATCAGGTCCACGAGCAGTACTTC.

Many counts were recorded for this clone. The chain couples TRBV5-4 to TRBJ1-2, with D perhaps TRBD1 (5 bases). Trimming took 3 bases from V and 5 from J, leaving 11 bases between them. This CDR3 contains 13 residues. Per germline, CDR1 SGHNT and CDR2 YYREEE (reference sequence). CDR3 protein: CASSSTGPYGYTF. CDR3 nucleotide sequence: TGTGCCAGCAGCTCCACAGGTCCTTATGGCTACACCTTC.

This clone was observed a few times. The J gene is TRBJ2-7, the V gene TRBV7-2; possible D gene TRBD2, 5 bases. This CDR3 contains 15 residues. V was clipped by 0 bases and J by 5 bases, with 14 bases between them. Germline V gene sequence: CDR1 SGHTA, CDR2 FQGNSA. The CDR3 protein is CASSLADLRRNEQYF. The CDR3 DNA reads TGTGCCAGCAGCTTAGCGGACTTAAGAAGAAACGAGCAGTACTTC.

Notes on this clone: The sample contains more than one DNA sequence encoding this CDR3. V gene TRBV5-1 combines with J gene TRBJ2-5; D might be TRBD2 (5 bases). Germline CDR1 reads SGHRS; CDR2 reads YFSETQ. Trimming took 3 bases from V and 4 from J, leaving 10 bases between them. The CDR3 length is 13 residues. As DNA, the CDR3 is TGCGCCAGCAGCTCAGACCGGGGAGAGACCCAGTACTTC. It translates to CASSSDRGETQYF.

Turning to this clone: The same CDR3 can be traced to other DNA sequences in this sample. This chain joins TRBV28 and TRBJ2-2; unclear D gene. Germline V lookup: CDR1 MDHEN, CDR2 SYDVKM. V was pared by 5 bases and J by 2 bases, with 6 bases between. CDR3 length: 13 residues. The CDR3 DNA is TGTGCCAGCAGTCCCCCAAACACCGGGGAGCTGTTTTTT. This gives the protein CASSPPNTGELFF.

The chain carries TRBV7-2 and TRBJ1-3; D is ambiguous. The V end lost 5 bases, the J end lost 0 bases, and 17 bases lay between the germline ends. CDR3 length: 17 residues. The germline CDR1 and CDR2 sequences are SGHTA and FQGNSA. CDR3 sequence (DNA): TGTGCCAGCAGCCCCCCGTCTTACGGGAGCTCTGGAAACACCATATATTTT. It is translated as CASSPPSYGSSGNTIYF.

The chain links TRBV19 to TRBJ1-4; D unclear. Germline V CDR1 and CDR2: LNHDA, SQIVND (reference sequence). The CDR3 contains 15 residues. The ends were cut back, 5 bases at V and 4 bases at J, with 14 bases in the middle. For the CDR3, the DNA is TGTGCCAGTAGTTTTCGGACGGCCGTTAATGAAAAACTGTTTTTT. Its protein is CASSFRTAVNEKLFF.

The V gene is TRBV2, the J gene TRBJ2-7, with TRBD2 matching 13 bases. The ends lost 6 bases at V and 5 bases at J; junction bases unmatched: 7. Germline assignment: CDR1 SNHLY and CDR2 FYNNEI. CDR3 size: 15 residues. The CDR3 here is CASRGGTSGTNEQYF. Here the CDR3 DNA reads TGTGCCAGCAGAGGAGGGACTAGCGGGACAAACGAGCAGTACTTC. Looking up the rest from reference TRBV2 and TRBJ2-7 gives the full variable domain: EPEVTQTPSHQVTQMGQEVILRCVPISNHLYFYWYRQILGQKVEFLVSFYNNEISEKSEIFDDQFSVERPDGSNFTLKIRSTKLEDSAMYFCASRGGTSGTNEQYFGPGTRLTVT.